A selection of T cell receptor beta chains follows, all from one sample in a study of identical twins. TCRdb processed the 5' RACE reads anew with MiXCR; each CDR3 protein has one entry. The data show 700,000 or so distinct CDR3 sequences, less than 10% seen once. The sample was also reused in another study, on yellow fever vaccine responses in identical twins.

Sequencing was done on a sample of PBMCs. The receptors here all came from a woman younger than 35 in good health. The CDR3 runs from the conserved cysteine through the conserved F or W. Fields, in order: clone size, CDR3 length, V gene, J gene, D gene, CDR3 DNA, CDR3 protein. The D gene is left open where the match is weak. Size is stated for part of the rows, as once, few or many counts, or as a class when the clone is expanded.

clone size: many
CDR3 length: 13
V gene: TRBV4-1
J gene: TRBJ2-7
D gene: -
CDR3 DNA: TGCGCCAGCAGCCAAGCATCAGGGTACGAGCAGTACTTC
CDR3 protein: CASSQASGYEQYF

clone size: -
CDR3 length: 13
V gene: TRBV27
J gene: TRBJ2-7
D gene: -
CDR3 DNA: TGTGCCAGCAGTTTAATGGGGGTAGGGGTGGAGTACTTC
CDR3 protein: CASSLMGVGVEYF

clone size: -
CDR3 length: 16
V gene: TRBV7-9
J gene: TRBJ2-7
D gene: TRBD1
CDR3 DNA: TGTGCCAGCAGCTCGAGCGCGGCAGGGGGCTTCTACGAGCAGTACTTC
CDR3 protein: CASSSSAAGGFYEQYF

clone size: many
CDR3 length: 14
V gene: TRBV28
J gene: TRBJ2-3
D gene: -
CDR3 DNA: TGTGCCAGCAGCCGGGACATCGTCACAGATACGCAGTATTTT
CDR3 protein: CASSRDIVTDTQYF

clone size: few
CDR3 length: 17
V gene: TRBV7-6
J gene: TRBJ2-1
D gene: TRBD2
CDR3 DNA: TGTGCCAGCAGCTTAGTTTTTAGGCCTAGCGGGATATATGAGCAGTTCTTC
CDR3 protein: CASSLVFRPSGIYEQFF

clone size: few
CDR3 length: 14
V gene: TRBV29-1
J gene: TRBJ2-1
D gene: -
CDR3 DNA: TGCAGCGTTGTTCGGATAGCCTCCTACAATGAGCAGTTCTTC
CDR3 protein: CSVVRIASYNEQFF

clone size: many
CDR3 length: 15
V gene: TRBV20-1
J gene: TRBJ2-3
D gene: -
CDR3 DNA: TGCAGTGCTAGAGATAGTCGGGGGGCGAGGGATACGCAGTATTTT
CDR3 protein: CSARDSRGARDTQYF

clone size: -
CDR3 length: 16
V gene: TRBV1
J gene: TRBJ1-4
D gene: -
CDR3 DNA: TGCACCAGCAGCCAAGATCCGGGAGCAACTAATGAAAAACTGTTTTTT
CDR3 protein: CTSSQDPGATNEKLFF

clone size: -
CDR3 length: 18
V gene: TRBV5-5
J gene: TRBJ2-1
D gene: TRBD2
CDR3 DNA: TGTGCCAGCAGCTTCAACAACTTAGCGGGAGGGTTCCAAAATGAGCAGTTCTTC
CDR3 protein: CASSFNNLAGGFQNEQFF

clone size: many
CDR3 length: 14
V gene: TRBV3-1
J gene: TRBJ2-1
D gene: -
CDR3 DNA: TGTGCCAGCAGCCAAGCCCAGGAGTACAATGAGCAGTTCTTC
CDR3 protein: CASSQAQEYNEQFF

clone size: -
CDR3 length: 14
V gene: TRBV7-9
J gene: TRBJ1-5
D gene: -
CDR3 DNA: TGTGCCAGCAGCCCCCCAGACAACAATCAGCCCCAGCATTTT
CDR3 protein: CASSPPDNNQPQHF

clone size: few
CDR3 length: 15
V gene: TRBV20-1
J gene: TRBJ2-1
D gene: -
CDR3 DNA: TGCAGTGTCTCATCCGGGACGGCCTCATACAATGAGCAGTTCTTC
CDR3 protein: CSVSSGTASYNEQFF

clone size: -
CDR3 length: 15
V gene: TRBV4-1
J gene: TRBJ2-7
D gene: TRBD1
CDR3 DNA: TGCGCCAGCAGCCAAGGACAGGGCCTCTCCTACGAGCAGTACTTC
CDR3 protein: CASSQGQGLSYEQYF

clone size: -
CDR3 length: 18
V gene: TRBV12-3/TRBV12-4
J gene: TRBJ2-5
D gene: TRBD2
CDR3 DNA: TGTGCCTTCAGGAAGAGGACAAATAGCGGGGGGGCCCCAGAGACCCAGTACTTC
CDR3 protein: CAFRKRTNSGGAPETQYF

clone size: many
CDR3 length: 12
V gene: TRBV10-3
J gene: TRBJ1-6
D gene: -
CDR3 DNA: TGTGCCATCAGTGCCGATATCTCACCCCTCCACTTT
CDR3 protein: CAISADISPLHF

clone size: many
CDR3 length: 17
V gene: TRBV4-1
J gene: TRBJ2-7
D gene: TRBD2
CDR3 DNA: TGCGCCAGCAGCCAAGATCTCGCCCTAGCGGAGGGCTACGAGCAGTACTTC
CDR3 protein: CASSQDLALAEGYEQYF

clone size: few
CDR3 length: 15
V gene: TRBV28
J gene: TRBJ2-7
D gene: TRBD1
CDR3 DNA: TGTGCCAGCAGTTTATCCACAGGGGGCAGAGACGAGCAGTACTTC
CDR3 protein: CASSLSTGGRDEQYF

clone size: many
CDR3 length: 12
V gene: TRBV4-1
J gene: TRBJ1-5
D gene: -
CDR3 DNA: TGCGCCAGCAGCCAGGGTATACAGCCCCAGCATTTT
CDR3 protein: CASSQGIQPQHF

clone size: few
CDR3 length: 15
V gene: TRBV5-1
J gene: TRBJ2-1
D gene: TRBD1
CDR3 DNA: TGCGCCAGCAGCTTGGAGGACAGGGGGCGAAATGAGCAGTTCTTC
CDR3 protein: CASSLEDRGRNEQFF

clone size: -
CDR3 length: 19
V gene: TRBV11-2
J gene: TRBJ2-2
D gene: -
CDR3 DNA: TGTGCCAGCAGCTCCCAGTTTTTAGCTGGGGGATTGGGCACCGGGGAGCTGTTTTTT
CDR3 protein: CASSSQFLAGGLGTGELFF

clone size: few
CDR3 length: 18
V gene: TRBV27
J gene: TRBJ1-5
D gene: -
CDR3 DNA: TGTGCCAGCAGTTTATCTACGGACAGCAAAGCTAGCAATCAGCCCCAGCATTTT
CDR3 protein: CASSLSTDSKASNQPQHF

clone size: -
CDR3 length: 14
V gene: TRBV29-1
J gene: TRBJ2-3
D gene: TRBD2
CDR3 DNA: TGCAGCGTCCGGACTAGCGGCCTCACAGATACGCAGTATTTT
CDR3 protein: CSVRTSGLTDTQYF

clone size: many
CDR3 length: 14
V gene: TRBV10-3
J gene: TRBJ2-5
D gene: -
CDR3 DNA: TGTGCCATCAGTGACCTGGGGGGCTTGGAGACCCAGTACTTC
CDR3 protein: CAISDLGGLETQYF

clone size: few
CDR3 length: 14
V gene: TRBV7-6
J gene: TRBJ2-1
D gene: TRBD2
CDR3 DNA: TGTGCCAGCAGCCCTGGGCTAGCGGAAAATGAGCAGTTCTTC
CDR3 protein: CASSPGLAENEQFF

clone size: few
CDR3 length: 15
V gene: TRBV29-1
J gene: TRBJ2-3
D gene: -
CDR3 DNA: TGCAGCGTTGAGGAGAGGAGAGGGGTCCCAGATACGCAGTATTTT
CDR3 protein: CSVEERRGVPDTQYF

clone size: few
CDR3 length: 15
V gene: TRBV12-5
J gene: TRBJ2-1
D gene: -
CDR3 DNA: TGTGCTAGTGGTCCCACCGGAGGAGGGATCAATGAGCAGTTCTTC
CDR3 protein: CASGPTGGGINEQFF

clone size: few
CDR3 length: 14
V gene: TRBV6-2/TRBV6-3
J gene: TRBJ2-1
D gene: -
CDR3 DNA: TGTGCCAGCAGTCGTGGCTCCCCCGGCAATGAGCAGTTCTTC
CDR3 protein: CASSRGSPGNEQFF

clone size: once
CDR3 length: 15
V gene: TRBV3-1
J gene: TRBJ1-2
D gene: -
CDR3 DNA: TGTGCCAGCAGCCAAGTTGGGGGAGTAAACTATGGCTACACCTTC
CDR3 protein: CASSQVGGVNYGYTF

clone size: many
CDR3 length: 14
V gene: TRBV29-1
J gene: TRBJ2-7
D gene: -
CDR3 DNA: TGCAGCGTCCCCTCGCGTGGAAGCTCCTACGAGCAGTACTTC
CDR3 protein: CSVPSRGSSYEQYF

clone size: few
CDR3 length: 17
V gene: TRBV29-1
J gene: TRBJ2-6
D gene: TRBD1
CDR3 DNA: TGCAGCGTAGATCCGGGACAGGAAGTCTCTGGGGCCAACGTCCTGACTTTC
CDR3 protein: CSVDPGQEVSGANVLTF

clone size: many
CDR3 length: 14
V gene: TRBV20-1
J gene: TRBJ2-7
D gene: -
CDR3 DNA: TGCAGTGCTAGAGTTAGCCACAGCTCCTACGAGCAGTACTTC
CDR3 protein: CSARVSHSSYEQYF

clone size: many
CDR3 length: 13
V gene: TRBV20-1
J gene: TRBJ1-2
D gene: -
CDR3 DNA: TGCAGTGCTACCCGGACAGCCGAGTATGGCTACACCTTC
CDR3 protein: CSATRTAEYGYTF

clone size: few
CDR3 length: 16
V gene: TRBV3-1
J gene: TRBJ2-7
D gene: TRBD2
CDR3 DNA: TGTGCCAGCAGCCAAGTCGGGCGGGGGGTAGTCTACGAGCAGTACTTC
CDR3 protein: CASSQVGRGVVYEQYF

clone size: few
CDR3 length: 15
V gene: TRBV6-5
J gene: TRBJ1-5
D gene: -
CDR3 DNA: TGTGCCAGCAGTTACGGGGCAGTTAGCAATCAGCCCCAGCATTTT
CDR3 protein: CASSYGAVSNQPQHF

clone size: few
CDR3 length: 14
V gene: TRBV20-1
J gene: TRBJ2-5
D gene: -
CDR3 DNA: TGCAGTGCTAGAGATGGGAATAGCAGGGAGACCCAGTACTTC
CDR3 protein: CSARDGNSRETQYF

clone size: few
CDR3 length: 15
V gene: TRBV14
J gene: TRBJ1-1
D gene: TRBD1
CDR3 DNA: TGTGCCAGCAGCCAAGGTGACAGGGTCGGAACTGAAGCTTTCTTT
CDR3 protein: CASSQGDRVGTEAFF

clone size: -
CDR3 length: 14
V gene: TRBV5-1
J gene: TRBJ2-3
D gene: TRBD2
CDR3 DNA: TGCGCCAGCAGCTGGGGGGAGACTAGCAGTACGCAGTATTTT
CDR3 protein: CASSWGETSSTQYF